These 30 T cell receptor beta chains came from one sample sequenced in a study of T cell clonotyping in hematopoietic cell transplantation. The repertoire was sequenced with immunoSEQ multiplex PCR; TCRdb's copy has only in-frame clones and lacks some. The sample gives 30,000 or so clones, about 93% of which show up once; around 10% is in the top ten. This specimen was PBMCs, taken 100 days after allogeneic stem cell transplant. The receptors shown here come from a female patient aged 50-59 years who had an allogeneic stem cell transplant from a related donor, so the T cells may come from the graft donor. Some clones in this sample may be carry-over from other donors' samples.

The chain employs TRBV25-1 and TRBJ1-4, with 7 nucleotides matching TRBD1. J gave up 8 bases and V 3 bases, and 15 bases lay outside the gene matches. Germline values: CDR1 MGHDK, CDR2 SYGVNS. The CDR3 extends over 17 amino acids. The DNA of the CDR3 is TGTGCCAGCAGTGACCCTCACCAACGGACAGGCGGGGAAAAACTGTTTTTT. Its translation: CASSDPHQRTGGEKLFF. Variable domain in full (rest from reference TRBV25-1 and TRBJ1-4): EADIYQTPRYLVIGTGKKITLECSQTMGHDKMYWYQQDPGMELHLIHYSYGVNSTEKGDLSSESTVSRIRTEHFPLTLESARPSHTSQYLCASSDPHQRTGGEKLFFGSGTQLSVL.

This rearrangement joins TRBV13 to TRBJ1-1; TRBD1 agrees at 7 bases. Germline V gives CDR1 PRHDT, CDR2 FYEKMQ (reference sequence). The CDR3 runs to 12 residues. V shed 7 bases and J 5 bases; nucleotides not matched to a gene: 4. CDR3 sequence reads: CASTEGATEAFF. CDR3 bases: TGTGCCAGCACCGAGGGGGCGACTGAAGCTTTCTTT.

The rearrangement links TRBV5-8 to TRBJ1-1, with a tentative D call TRBD1 (6 bases). Germline values: CDR1 SGHTS, CDR2 YDEGEE. V was trimmed by 2 bases and J by 6 bases, leaving 14 bases between them. The CDR3 consists of 14 residues. CDR3 in DNA: TGTGCCAGCAGCTTTCGTTTCTGGGGGCCTGAAGCTTTCTTT. Its translation: CASSFRFWGPEAFF. Full variable domain (missing parts from reference TRBV5-8 and TRBJ1-1): EAGVTQSPTHLIKTRGQQATLRCSPISGHTSVYWYQQALGLGLQFLLWYDEGEERNRGNFPPRFSGRQFPNYSSELNVNALELEDSALYLCASSFRFWGPEAFFGQGTRLTVV.

The genes are TRBV15 and TRBJ1-5; D is ambiguous. Trimming took 0 bases from V and 6 from J, leaving 15 bases between them. The germline CDR1 and CDR2 sequences are LNHNV and YYDKDF (reference sequence). This CDR3 is 16 amino acids long. In nucleotides, the CDR3 is TGTGCCACCAGCAGAGATCCGACGTCAGTAGTTCAGCCCCAGCATTTT. As protein: CATSRDPTSVVQPQHF.

J is TRBJ2-3 and V is TRBV19, with 12 bases fitting TRBD2. Germline CDR1 reads LNHDA; CDR2 reads SQIVND (reference sequence). The ends lost 7 bases at V and 6 bases at J; junction bases unmatched: 8. The CDR3 extends over 15 amino acids. The CDR3: CASKLAGGPGDTQYF. The DNA for the CDR3 is TGTGCCAGTAAGCTAGCGGGGGGGCCAGGCGATACGCAGTATTTT. Combining the CDR3 with reference TRBV19 and TRBJ2-3 gives the whole variable domain DGGITQSPKYLFRKEGQNVTLSCEQNLNHDAMYWYRQDPGQGLRLIYYSQIVNDFQKGDIAEGYSVSREKKESFPLTVTSAQKNPTAFYLCASKLAGGPGDTQYFGPGTRLTVL.

The count of this clone is one. V gene TRBV5-1 combines with J gene TRBJ2-1, with D hard to call. The CDR3 is 15 residues long. Germline V gives CDR1 SGHRS, CDR2 YFSETQ. Trimming took 6 bases from V and 6 from J, leaving 19 bases between them. The CDR3 sequence: CASTSGQPSPNEQFF. In DNA form, the CDR3 reads TGCGCCAGCACCTCCGGGCAACCCTCCCCCAATGAGCAGTTCTTC.

The chain couples TRBV2 to TRBJ1-3; D remains unclear. The germline gives CDR1 SNHLY, CDR2 FYNNEI. This CDR3 has 12 residues. V was cut by 3 bases and J by 4 bases, with 4 bases left in between. CDR3 DNA sequence: TGTGCCAGCAGTGAGTCGGGAAACACCATATATTTT. Its translation: CASSESGNTIYF.

The J gene is TRBJ2-2, the V gene TRBV9; TRBD2 agrees at 11 bases. The CDR3 sequence is 16 residues long. Trimming took 4 bases from V and 5 from J; bases not matched to a gene: 7. Per the germline V gene, CDR1 is SGDLS and CDR2 is YYNGEE. The CDR3 region has the DNA TGTGCCAGCAGCATCCGTAGCGGGAGGGGTACCGGGGAGCTGTTTTTT. As protein: CASSIRSGRGTGELFF.

The rearrangement uses TRBV7-9 and TRBJ2-7; 7 bases match TRBD1. The CDR3 sequence is 14 residues long. Losses at the gene ends were 4 bases for V and 2 bases for J; bases not matched to a gene: 5. Germline V gives CDR1 SEHNR, CDR2 FQNEAQ (reference sequence). CDR3 nucleotide sequence: TGTGCCAGCAGCTCCGACAGGGTCCCCTACGAGCAGTACTTC. It specifies CASSSDRVPYEQYF.

This clone has only a few counts. V is TRBV5-1 and J is TRBJ2-5; 10 bases agree with TRBD2. The length of the CDR3 is 15 residues. The germline CDR1 and CDR2 sequences are SGHRS and YFSETQ. Unmatched junction bases numbered 8, after V lost 5 bases and J lost 4 bases. In DNA, the CDR3 is TGCGCCAGCAGAGAGCCCAGCGGGGGGGCAGAGACCCAGTACTTC. Translated: CASREPSGGAETQYF.

This clone has only a few counts. The chain is built from TRBV10-3 and TRBJ1-2, with D possibly being TRBD1 (6 bases). The CDR3 is 15 residues long. V lost 1 base, J lost 2 bases, and 11 bases lay in between. Germline V gene data show CDR1 as ENHRY and CDR2 as SYGVKD. The CDR3 here is CAISELTGPNYGYTF. The DNA of the CDR3 is TGTGCCATCAGTGAGTTAACAGGGCCAAACTATGGCTACACCTTC.

The rearrangement links TRBV19 to TRBJ1-3; D is unresolved. The CDR3 has 12 residues. Germline V gives CDR1 LNHDA, CDR2 SQIVND (reference sequence). V gave up 10 bases and J gave up 4 bases, with 11 bases separating them. The CDR3 loop reads CATKGTGNTIYF. DNA for the CDR3: TGTGCCACTAAAGGTACCGGAAACACCATATATTTT.

This clone was detected once. The chain couples TRBV2 to TRBJ1-6; a weak D match, TRBD1 (5 bases). CDR1 and CDR2 (germline): SNHLY, FYNNEI. V lost 6 bases to trimming and J lost 7 bases, with 13 bases between them. The CDR3 spans 14 residues. The CDR3 DNA follows: TGTGCCAGCAGGGGGGACGGGAGAAATTCACCCCTCCACTTT. It specifies CASRGDGRNSPLHF.

The chain combines TRBV7-2 with TRBJ2-7; D is unresolved. This CDR3 contains 14 residues. With 10 bases removed from V and 4 bases from J, the gap between germline ends came to 20 bases. CDR1 and CDR2 from the germline V gene are SGHTA and FQGNSA. As DNA, the CDR3 is TGTGCCACTAGTAAGCCCTTCCCACTGTACGAGCAGTACTTC. It codes for CATSKPFPLYEQYF.

This clone showed up just a few times. The chain uses TRBV9 and TRBJ1-1; D is possibly TRBD1 (5 bases). This CDR3 region has 16 residues. Between the trimmed V and J ends, which lost 0 bases and 2 bases, there was a span of 14 bases. The germline CDR1 and CDR2 sequences are SGDLS and YYNGEE. For the CDR3, the DNA is TGTGCCAGCAGCGTAGCGGCCGGGACTTCTAACACTGAAGCTTTCTTT. It is translated as CASSVAAGTSNTEAFF.

The chain has TRBV5-1 and TRBJ2-3; 12 positions agree with TRBD2. V gave up 0 bases and J gave up 0 bases; unmatched junction bases: 8. Per germline, CDR1 SGHRS and CDR2 YFSETQ. This CDR3 comprises 19 residues. The CDR3 DNA reads TGCGCCAGCAGCTTGGCCCCGACTAGCGGGGGCCAGAGCACAGATACGCAGTATTTT. Amino acids: CASSLAPTSGGQSTDTQYF.

The chain couples TRBV4-3 to TRBJ2-3; D is unclear. The V and J ends lost 0 bases and 0 bases respectively, with 10 bases between them. The length of the CDR3 is 16 residues. Germline-derived CDR1 and CDR2 are LGHNA and YSLEER. CDR3 protein: CASSQEGRLSTDTQYF. The CDR3, as DNA: TGCGCCAGCAGCCAAGAAGGGCGACTTAGCACAGATACGCAGTATTTT.

The chain is built from TRBV10-1 and TRBJ2-7; 8 nucleotides align to TRBD2. After removal of 9 bases from V and 6 bases from J, the junction contained 13 bases not matched to a gene. CDR1 is WNHNN, CDR2 SYGVQD, per germline (reference sequence). The CDR3 length is 14 residues. CDR3 in DNA: TGCGCCAGGACCTTAGCGGGGAAACCTTCCGAGCAGTACTTC. This codes for CARTLAGKPSEQYF.

The J gene is TRBJ2-2, the V gene TRBV4-2; D remains ambiguous. Germline CDR1 is LGHNA and CDR2 is YNFKEQ. The CDR3 is 15 residues long. Deletions cut 0 bases from V and 4 bases from J, with 9 bases between. Written as DNA, the CDR3 is TGTGCCAGCAGCCAAGAAAACTTTGCCACCGGGGAGCTGTTTTTT. This gives the protein CASSQENFATGELFF.

This clone was seen only once. The chain carries TRBV19 and TRBJ2-5; 8 bases agree with TRBD1. The CDR3 length is 16 residues. Germline V gene data show CDR1 as LNHDA and CDR2 as SQIVND (reference sequence). J was trimmed by 5 bases and V by 5 bases; bases with no gene match: 13. The CDR3 protein is CASSPVGAGGWETQYF. CDR3 coding DNA: TGTGCCAGTAGTCCTGTGGGGGCAGGGGGCTGGGAGACCCAGTACTTC.

As DNA, the CDR3 is TGTGCCAGCAGCGAAGACAGGGGCCCTTACGAGCAGTACTTC. It encodes CASSEDRGPYEQYF. The chain couples TRBV11-2 to TRBJ2-7; TRBD1 matches at 8 bases. The CDR3 extends over 14 amino acids. V lost 5 bases and J lost 4; bases outside the gene matches: 7. Germline CDR1 SGHAT, CDR2 FQNNGV.

CDR3 loop: CATSRAWKNTEAFF. For the CDR3, the DNA is TGTGCTACGTCCAGGGCCTGGAAGAACACTGAAGCTTTCTTT. The chain joins TRBV6-1 to TRBJ1-1; a weak D match, TRBD1 (5 bases). This CDR3 comprises 14 residues. The V gene's germline CDR1 is MNHNS and CDR2 SASEGT.

V gene TRBV6-5 combines with J gene TRBJ1-5; D unclear. The germline V gene encodes CDR1 MNHEY and CDR2 SVGAGI. The CDR3 totals 12 residues. V was shortened by 6 bases and J by 8 bases, with 11 bases between the two germline ends. CDR3 sequence: CASSPSVKPQHF. The CDR3 DNA reads TGTGCCAGCAGCCCCAGCGTAAAGCCCCAGCATTTT.

The chain combines TRBV11-3 with TRBJ1-5; D gene ambiguous. Germline V gives CDR1 SGHNT, CDR2 YENEEA. The length of the CDR3 is 12 residues. The V end was cut by 1 base, the J end by 6 bases, with 4 bases between. Here the CDR3 DNA reads TGTGCCAGCAGCTTAGGGATTCAGCCCCAGCATTTT. It is translated as CASSLGIQPQHF. Full variable domain (remainder filled in from reference TRBV11-3 and TRBJ1-5): EAGVVQSPRYKIIEKKQPVAFWCNPISGHNTLYWYLQNLGQGPELLIRYENEEAVDDSQLPKDRFSAERLKGVDSTLKIQPAELGDSAVYLCASSLGIQPQHFGDGTRLSIL.

V is TRBV27 and J is TRBJ2-3; 8 nucleotides agree with TRBD2. This CDR3 is built from 16 residues. J gave up 6 bases and V 5 bases, and 13 bases lay outside the gene matches. CDR1 and CDR2 from the germline V gene are MNHEY and SMNVEV (reference sequence). The CDR3 sequence: CASSPEGSGVADTQYF. The CDR3 DNA sequence: TGTGCCAGCAGTCCTGAGGGTAGCGGGGTGGCGGATACGCAGTATTTT.

V gene TRBV4-1 combines with J gene TRBJ2-1; 9 positions match TRBD2. The junction had 8 bases not matched to a gene; V was cut back by 0 bases and J by 8 bases. CDR1 is MGHRA, CDR2 YSYEKL, per germline. The CDR3 totals 16 residues. The CDR3 is CASSQDRAGGPDEQFF. CDR3 DNA: TGCGCCAGCAGCCAAGATAGGGCGGGGGGGCCCGATGAGCAGTTCTTC.

V and J are TRBV2 and TRBJ2-7; TRBD1 might be the D (5 bases). This CDR3 region has 14 residues. V was clipped by 6 bases and J by 2 bases, with 14 bases between them. Germline CDR1 is SNHLY and CDR2 is FYNNEI. The CDR3 reads CASRETEYTYEQYF. CDR3 nucleotide sequence: TGTGCCAGCAGGGAGACAGAGTACACCTACGAGCAGTACTTC.

The V gene is TRBV19, the J gene TRBJ2-7; D may be TRBD1 (6 bases). Trimming removed 5 bases from V and 0 bases from J, with 11 bases in between. Germline values: CDR1 LNHDA, CDR2 SQIVND (reference sequence). This CDR3 region has 14 residues. CDR3 sequence reads: CASSPRTASYEQYF. In DNA, the CDR3 is TGTGCCAGTAGTCCTCGGACAGCCTCCTACGAGCAGTACTTC.

The chain combines TRBV6-5 with TRBJ1-2, with D hard to call. CDR1 MNHEY and CDR2 SVGAGI come from the germline V gene. The CDR3 has 14 amino acids. The V and J ends lost 0 bases and 2 bases respectively, with 7 bases between them. The CDR3 bases are TGTGCCAGCAGTTACTCGACGGAGAACTATGGCTACACCTTC. This translates into CASSYSTENYGYTF.

The chain carries TRBV5-8 and TRBJ1-2; D unresolved. Germline lookup yields CDR1 SGHTS and CDR2 YDEGEE. The V gene lost 4 bases and the J gene lost 4 bases, with 11 bases spanning the gap. This CDR3 is 13 amino acids long. The chain's CDR3 is CASSHIPAYGYTF. The CDR3 coding sequence is TGTGCCAGCAGCCATATTCCGGCCTATGGCTACACCTTC.